Given below is one TCR beta chain in context. V shed 5 bases, J shed 6 bases, and the junction held 15 bases outside the gene matches. Germline V gene data show CDR1 as SGHAT and CDR2 as FQNNGV. This CDR3 has 16 residues. Assay: immunoSEQ multiplex PCR; the TCRdb copy retains only in-frame clones and omits some. This sample has about 180,000 clones; around 94% occur once, and the top ten carry roughly 1.5%. The data stem from a study of control samples from healthy donors and cancer patients. The source of this sequence is a man between 25 and 39 years old in good health. The chain combines TRBV11-2 with TRBJ1-1, with 7 bases fitting TRBD1. The sequenced material came from blood. CDR3: CASSPVRQGVGAEAFF. The CDR3 bases are TGTGCCAGCAGCCCAGTAAGGCAGGGGGTCGGGGCTGAAGCTTTCTTT.